The clone carrying this T cell receptor beta chain was seen only a few times. Its specificity is not known. At one boundary the junction diverges from the germline segment, which might be a read error. This specimen comes from a study of response to subunit inactivated influenza vaccine. The study's findings and limits: It was suggested by the authors that few new T cells are recruited by each seasonal influenza vaccination.

The germline V gene has CDR1 MGHRA and CDR2 YSYEKL. The CDR3 sequence is 16 residues long. TCRdb reprocessed the RT-PCR reads with MiXCR, giving one entry per CDR3 protein. The table has 530,000 or so distinct CDR3 sequences, 25% seen once. The TCR sequence derives from a man aged 45 to 65 who received an inactivated influenza vaccine. The chain recombines TRBV4-1 with TRBJ2-1; D might be TRBD2 (5 bases). The sequenced sample was CD4+ T cells sorted from PBMCs, obtained 4 to 6 days after vaccination. DNA for the CDR3: TGCGCCAGCAGCAAAGAAGTCCGGGGTTCCTACAATGAGCAGTTCTTC. Translating gives CASSKEVRGSYNEQFF.